Following are 15 T cell receptor beta chains from one sample sequenced in a study of T cell responses to AZD1222 COVID-19 vaccine. Using immunoSEQ multiplex PCR, the repertoire was profiled, and TCRdb retains in-frame clones only, with some absent. Here the sample spans about 130,000 clones, around 94% being singletons. The sample was peripheral blood, taken on day 0 of AZD1222 vaccination. All receptors come from an adult in good health.

The genes are TRBV6-5 and TRBJ1-4, with D perhaps matching TRBD1 (6 bases). The V gene lost 0 bases and the J gene lost 13 bases, with 15 bases spanning the gap. The CDR3 covers 14 residues. Looked up from germline, CDR1 is MNHEY and CDR2 is SVGAGI. The CDR3 is CASSYSILQGSLFF. The CDR3 region has the DNA TGTGCCAGCAGTTACTCGATCTTACAGGGCTCACTGTTTTTT.

The chain employs TRBV6-2 or TRBV6-3 and TRBJ1-2; 7 bases are a match to TRBD1. Germline V CDR1 and CDR2: MNHEY, SVGEGT. This CDR3 has 14 residues. Unmatched junction bases numbered 6, after V lost 5 bases and J lost 3 bases. The CDR3 loop reads CASSTPGQYYGYTF. The CDR3 DNA follows: TGTGCCAGCAGTACCCCGGGACAGTACTATGGCTACACCTTC.

This chain uses TRBV4-2 with TRBJ2-1, with TRBD2 matching 8 bases. V lost 0 bases to trimming and J lost 9 bases; unmatched junction nucleotides: 10. Looked up from germline, CDR1 is LGHNA and CDR2 is YNFKEQ. The CDR3 length is 16 residues. The CDR3 DNA is TGTGCCAGCAGCCAAGAGACTAGCGAGATCTTATTTGAGCAGTTCTTC. It is translated as CASSQETSEILFEQFF.

This clone was observed once. The chain employs TRBV14 and TRBJ2-5, with D perhaps matching TRBD2 (5 bases). Germline loops: CDR1 SGHDN, CDR2 FVKESK. The CDR3 runs 15 residues. Trimming left V 1 base short and J 3 bases short, with 12 bases between. CDR3 sequence: CASSQGRGIEETQYF. In nucleotides, the CDR3 is TGTGCCAGCAGCCAAGGTAGAGGGATCGAAGAGACCCAGTACTTC.

V and J are TRBV11-2 and TRBJ2-7; D is possibly TRBD1 (5 bases). The CDR3 loop spans 14 amino acids. V lost 1 base and J lost 3, with 10 bases in between. Germline assignment: CDR1 SGHAT and CDR2 FQNNGV. The CDR3 loop reads CASSLGRGGYEQYF. CDR3 DNA: TGTGCCAGCAGCTTAGGTAGGGGTGGCTACGAGCAGTACTTC.

The chain uses TRBV27 and TRBJ2-1; weak D call: TRBD1 (6 bases). Trimming removed 10 bases from V and 2 bases from J, with 12 bases in between. The CDR3 covers 13 residues. Germline V gives CDR1 MNHEY, CDR2 SMNVEV (reference sequence). The CDR3 is CAISDSPYNEQFF. The CDR3 DNA follows: TGTGCCATCTCGGACAGTCCCTACAATGAGCAGTTCTTC.

The chain is built from TRBV24-1 and TRBJ2-3, with 8 bases that match TRBD2. J gave up 6 bases and V 3 bases, and 10 bases lay outside the gene matches. In germline, CDR1 is KGHDR, CDR2 SFDVKD. CDR3 length equals 16 residues. The CDR3 loop reads CATSDHTSGGEDTQYF. For the CDR3, the DNA is TGTGCCACCAGTGATCACACTAGCGGTGGCGAGGATACGCAGTATTTT.

The gene calls are TRBV28 and TRBJ1-2; tentatively, D is TRBD1 (5 bases). The CDR3 loop spans 14 amino acids. Germline assignment: CDR1 MDHEN and CDR2 SYDVKM. V was pared by 8 bases and J by 1 base, with 14 bases between. CDR3 protein: CASVRGAVNYGYTF. Written as DNA, the CDR3 is TGTGCCAGCGTACGAGGGGCAGTTAACTATGGCTACACCTTC.

V gene TRBV12-3 or TRBV12-4 combines with J gene TRBJ2-7, with 10 bases aligning to TRBD2. The CDR3 contains 13 residues. V shed 5 bases and J 7 bases; nucleotides not matched to a gene: 5. The CDR3 is CASSRTSGGEQYF. The CDR3 DNA reads as TGTGCCAGCAGTCGGACTAGCGGTGGGGAGCAGTACTTC.

This chain uses TRBV30 with TRBJ2-3; TRBD1 is a possible D gene (5 bases). CDR3 length: 12 amino acids. Germline values: CDR1 GTSNPN, CDR2 SVGIG (reference sequence). Trimming left V 2 bases short and J 4 bases short, with 7 bases between. CDR3 nucleotides: TGTGCCTGGAGTCCAGGGTCAGATACGCAGTATTTT. This encodes CAWSPGSDTQYF. The full variable domain, its missing parts supplied by reference TRBV30 and TRBJ2-3, is SQTIHQWPATLVQPVGSPLSLECTVEGTSNPNLYWYRQAAGRGLQLLFYSVGIGQISSEVPQNLSASRPQDRQFILSSKKLLLSDSGFYLCAWSPGSDTQYFGPGTRLTVL.

The V gene is TRBV9, the J gene TRBJ2-7; TRBD2 matches 7 bases. This CDR3 is 14 amino acids long. Looked up from germline, CDR1 is SGDLS and CDR2 is YYNGEE. V lost 7 bases, J lost 3 bases, and 10 bases stayed unmatched. Here the CDR3 DNA reads TGTGCCAGCTCACCCGGAGGGGAGGGCTACGAGCAGTACTTC. Amino acid sequence: CASSPGGEGYEQYF.

The chain recombines TRBV23-1 with TRBJ2-2; no clear D. TRBV23-1 carries the ORF label, with uncertain function. Trimming left V 2 bases short and J 2 bases short, with 12 bases between. The CDR3 has 16 amino acids. CDR3 loop: CASSQLGQTNTGELFF. In DNA, the CDR3 is TGCGCCAGCAGTCAACTAGGGCAGACAAACACCGGGGAGCTGTTTTTT.

V and J are TRBV3-1 (or the pseudogene TRBV3-2) and TRBJ2-2; D not certain. V was trimmed by 4 bases and J by 5 bases, leaving 8 bases between them. The CDR3 covers 13 residues. Germline-derived CDR1 and CDR2 are LGHDT and YNNKEL (reference sequence). The CDR3: CASSRALTGELFF. The CDR3 DNA reads TGTGCCAGCAGCCGAGCGTTAACCGGGGAGCTGTTTTTT.

The chain recombines TRBV7-2 with TRBJ2-7; 8 positions agree with TRBD2. The V and J ends lost 5 bases and 4 bases, in that order; junction bases with no gene match: 16. The germline gives CDR1 SGHTA, CDR2 FQGNSA. The CDR3 consists of 17 residues. The CDR3 nucleotides are TGTGCCAGCAGCACCAGCGGACTAGCCCCGGGGTGGTACGAGCAGTACTTC. Amino acids: CASSTSGLAPGWYEQYF.

V and J are TRBV19 and TRBJ1-2; D unclear. V dropped 2 bases and J dropped 5 bases, with 9 bases sitting between them. The CDR3 contains 13 residues. Germline V gene data show CDR1 as LNHDA and CDR2 as SQIVND (reference sequence). The CDR3 region has the DNA TGTGCCAGTAGTATAACTACAGTGTATGGCTACACCTTC. Translation gives CASSITTVYGYTF.